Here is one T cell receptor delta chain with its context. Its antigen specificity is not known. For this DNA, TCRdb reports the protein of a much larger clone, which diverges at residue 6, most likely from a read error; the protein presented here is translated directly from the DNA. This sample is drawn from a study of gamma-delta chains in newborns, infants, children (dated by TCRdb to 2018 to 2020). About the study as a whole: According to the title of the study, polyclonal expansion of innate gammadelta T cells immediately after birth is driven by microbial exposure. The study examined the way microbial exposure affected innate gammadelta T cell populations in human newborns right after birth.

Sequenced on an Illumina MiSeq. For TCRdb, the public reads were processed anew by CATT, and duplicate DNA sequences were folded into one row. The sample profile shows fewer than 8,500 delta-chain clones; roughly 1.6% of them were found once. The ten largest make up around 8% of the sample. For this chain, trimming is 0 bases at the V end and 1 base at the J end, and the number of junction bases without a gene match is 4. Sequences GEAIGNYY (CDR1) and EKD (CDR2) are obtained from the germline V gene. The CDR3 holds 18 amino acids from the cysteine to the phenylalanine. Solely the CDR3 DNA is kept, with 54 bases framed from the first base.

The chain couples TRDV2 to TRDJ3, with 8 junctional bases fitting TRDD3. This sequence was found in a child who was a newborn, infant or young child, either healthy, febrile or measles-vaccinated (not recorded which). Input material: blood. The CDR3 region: CACDTGGDISWDTRQMFF. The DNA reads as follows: TGTGCCTGTGACACCGGGGGGGATATTTCCTGGGACACCCGACAGATGTTTTTC.